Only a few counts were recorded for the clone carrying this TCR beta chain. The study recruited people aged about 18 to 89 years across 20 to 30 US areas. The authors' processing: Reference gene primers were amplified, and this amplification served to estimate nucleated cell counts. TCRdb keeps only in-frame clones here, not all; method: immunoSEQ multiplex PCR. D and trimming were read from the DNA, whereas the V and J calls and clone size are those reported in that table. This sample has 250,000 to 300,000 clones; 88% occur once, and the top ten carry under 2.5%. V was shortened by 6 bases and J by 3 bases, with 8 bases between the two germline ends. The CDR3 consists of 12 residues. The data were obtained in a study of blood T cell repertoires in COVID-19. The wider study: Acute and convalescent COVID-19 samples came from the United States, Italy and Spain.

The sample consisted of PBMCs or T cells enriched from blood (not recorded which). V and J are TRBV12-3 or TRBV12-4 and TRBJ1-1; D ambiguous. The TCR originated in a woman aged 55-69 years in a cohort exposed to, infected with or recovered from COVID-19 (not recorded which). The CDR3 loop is CASRIDYTEAFF. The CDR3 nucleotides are TGTGCCAGCAGAATCGACTACACTGAAGCTTTCTTT.